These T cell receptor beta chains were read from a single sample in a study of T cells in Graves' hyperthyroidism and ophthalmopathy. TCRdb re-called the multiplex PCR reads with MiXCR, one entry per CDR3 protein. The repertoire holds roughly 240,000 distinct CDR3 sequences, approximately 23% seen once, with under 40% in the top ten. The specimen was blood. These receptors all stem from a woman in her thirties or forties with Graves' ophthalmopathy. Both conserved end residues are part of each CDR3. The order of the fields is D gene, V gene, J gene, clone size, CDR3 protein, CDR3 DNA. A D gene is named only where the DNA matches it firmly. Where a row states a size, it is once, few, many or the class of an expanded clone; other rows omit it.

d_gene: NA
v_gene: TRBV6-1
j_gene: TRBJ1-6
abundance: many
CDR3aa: CASVATRNNSPLHF
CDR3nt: TGTGCCAGCGTCGCAACAAGGAATAATTCACCCCTCCACTTT

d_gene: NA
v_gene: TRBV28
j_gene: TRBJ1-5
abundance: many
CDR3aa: CASSLRGSVEPQHF
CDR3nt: TGTGCCAGCAGTTTAAGGGGTAGTGTTGAGCCCCAGCATTTT

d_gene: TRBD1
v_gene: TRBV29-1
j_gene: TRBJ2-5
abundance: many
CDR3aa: CSVTAGTGGETQYF
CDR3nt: TGCAGCGTTACCGCCGGGACAGGGGGGGAGACCCAGTACTTC

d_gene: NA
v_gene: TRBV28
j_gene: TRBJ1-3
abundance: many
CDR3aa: CASSPRGRSGNTIYF
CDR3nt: TGTGCCAGCAGTCCCCGGGGACGATCTGGAAACACCATATATTTT

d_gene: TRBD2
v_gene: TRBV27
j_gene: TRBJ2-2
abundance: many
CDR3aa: CASSPPGLAGGRNTGELFF
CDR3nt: TGTGCCAGCAGTCCCCCGGGACTAGCGGGAGGGCGGAACACCGGGGAGCTGTTTTTT

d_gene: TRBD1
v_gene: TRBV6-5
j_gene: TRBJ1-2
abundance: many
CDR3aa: CASSYPGQGMRGYTF
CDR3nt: TGTGCCAGCAGTTATCCGGGACAGGGGATGCGGGGCTACACCTTC

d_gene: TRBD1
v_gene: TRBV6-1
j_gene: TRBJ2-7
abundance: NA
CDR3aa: CASSVDREDEQYF
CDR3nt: TGTGCCAGCAGTGTCGACAGGGAAGACGAGCAGTACTTC

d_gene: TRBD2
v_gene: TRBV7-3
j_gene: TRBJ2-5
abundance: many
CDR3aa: CASSLTSLAGTQETQYF
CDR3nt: TGTGCCAGCAGCTTAACGTCTCTAGCGGGGACCCAAGAGACCCAGTACTTC

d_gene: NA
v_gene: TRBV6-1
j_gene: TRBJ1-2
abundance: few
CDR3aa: CASSEDHGYTF
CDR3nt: TGTGCCAGCAGTGAAGATCATGGCTACACCTTC

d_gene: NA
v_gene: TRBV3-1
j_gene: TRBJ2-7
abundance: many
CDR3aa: CASSQTWVSSYEQYF
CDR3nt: TGTGCCAGCAGCCAAACTTGGGTGAGCTCCTACGAGCAGTACTTC

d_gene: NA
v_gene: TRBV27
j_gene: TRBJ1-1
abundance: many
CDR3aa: CASSLTTLNTEAFF
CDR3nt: TGTGCCAGCAGTTTAACGACCCTGAACACTGAAGCTTTCTTT

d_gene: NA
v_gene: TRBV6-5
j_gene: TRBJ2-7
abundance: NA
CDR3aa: CASSFSDRTGTYEQYF
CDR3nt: TGTGCCAGCAGTTTCTCTGACAGAACTGGGACCTACGAGCAGTACTTC

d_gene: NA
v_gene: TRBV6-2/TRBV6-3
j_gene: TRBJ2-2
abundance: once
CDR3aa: CASSYEDAITTGELFF
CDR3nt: TGTGCCAGCAGTTACGAGGACGCCATCACGACCGGGGAGCTGTTTTTT

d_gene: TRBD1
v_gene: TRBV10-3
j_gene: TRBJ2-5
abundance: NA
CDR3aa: CAIKGQEQETQYF
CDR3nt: TGTGCCATCAAGGGACAGGAACAAGAGACCCAGTACTTC

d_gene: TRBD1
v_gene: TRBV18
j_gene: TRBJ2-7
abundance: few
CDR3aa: CTSSPGQPYEQYF
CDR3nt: TGTACCAGCTCGCCGGGACAGCCTTACGAGCAGTACTTC

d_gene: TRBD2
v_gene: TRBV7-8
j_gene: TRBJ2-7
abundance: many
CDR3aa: CASSLATKLAGGPLEQYF
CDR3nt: TGTGCCAGCAGCTTAGCGACTAAACTAGCGGGAGGGCCCTTAGAGCAGTACTTC

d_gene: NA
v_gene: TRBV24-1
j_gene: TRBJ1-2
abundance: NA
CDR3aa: CATSEKGANYGYTF
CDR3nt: TGTGCCACCAGTGAGAAGGGGGCTAACTATGGCTACACCTTC

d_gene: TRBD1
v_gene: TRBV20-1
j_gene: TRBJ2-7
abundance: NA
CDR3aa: CSALGQAYEQYF
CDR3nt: TGCAGTGCCCTGGGACAGGCCTACGAGCAGTACTTC

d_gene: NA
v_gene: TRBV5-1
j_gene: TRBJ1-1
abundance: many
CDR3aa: CASTNWGMNTEAFF
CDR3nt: TGCGCCAGCACTAACTGGGGGATGAACACTGAAGCTTTCTTT

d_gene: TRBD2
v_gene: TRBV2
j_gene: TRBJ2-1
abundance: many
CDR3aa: CASSINSGSVEQFF
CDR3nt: TGTGCCAGCAGTATCAATAGCGGGAGTGTTGAGCAGTTCTTC

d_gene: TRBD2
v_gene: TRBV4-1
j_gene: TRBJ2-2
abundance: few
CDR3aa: CASSLRLADSTGELFF
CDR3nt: TGCGCCAGCAGCCTTCGACTAGCGGACTCCACCGGGGAGCTGTTTTTT

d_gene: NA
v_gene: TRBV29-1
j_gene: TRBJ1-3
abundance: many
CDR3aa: CSVLRSSGNTIYF
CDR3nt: TGCAGCGTCTTAAGAAGCTCTGGAAACACCATATATTTT

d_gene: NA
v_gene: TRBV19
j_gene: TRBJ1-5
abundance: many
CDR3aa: CASSQGWDQPQHF
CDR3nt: TGTGCCAGTAGTCAGGGATGGGATCAGCCCCAGCATTTT

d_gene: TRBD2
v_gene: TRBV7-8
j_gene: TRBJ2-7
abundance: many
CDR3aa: CASSTVGGGYEQYF
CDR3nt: TGTGCCAGCAGCACCGTGGGGGGGGGTTACGAGCAGTACTTC

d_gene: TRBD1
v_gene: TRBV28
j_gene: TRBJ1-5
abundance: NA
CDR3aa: CASSPRQGDQPQHF
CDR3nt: TGTGCCAGCAGTCCTCGACAGGGTGATCAGCCCCAGCATTTT

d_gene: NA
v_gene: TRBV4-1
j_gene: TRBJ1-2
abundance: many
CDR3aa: CASSQEVGPAVYGYTF
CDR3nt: TGCGCCAGCAGCCAAGAGGTAGGACCGGCTGTCTATGGCTACACCTTC

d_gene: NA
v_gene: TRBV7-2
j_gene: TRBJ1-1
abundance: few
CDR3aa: CASSLAKGNTEAFF
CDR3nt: TGTGCCAGCAGCTTAGCGAAGGGGAACACTGAAGCTTTCTTT

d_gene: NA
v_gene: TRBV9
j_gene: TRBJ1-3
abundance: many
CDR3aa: CASSPGTRDTIYF
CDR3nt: TGTGCCAGCAGCCCCGGGACGCGAGACACCATATATTTT

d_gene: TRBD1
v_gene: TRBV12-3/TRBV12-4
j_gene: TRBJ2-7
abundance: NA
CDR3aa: CASSLTGGKWGYEQYF
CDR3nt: TGTGCCAGCAGTTTAACAGGGGGAAAGTGGGGATACGAGCAGTACTTC

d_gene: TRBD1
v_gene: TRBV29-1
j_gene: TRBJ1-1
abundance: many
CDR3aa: CSVEDSPDRGGFGNTEAFF
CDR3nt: TGCAGCGTTGAAGATTCCCCGGACAGGGGAGGATTTGGGAACACTGAAGCTTTCTTT

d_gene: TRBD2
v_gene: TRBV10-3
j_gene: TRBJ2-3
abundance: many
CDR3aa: CAISEGTSGITDTQYF
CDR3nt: TGTGCCATCAGTGAAGGGACTAGCGGGATCACAGATACGCAGTATTTT

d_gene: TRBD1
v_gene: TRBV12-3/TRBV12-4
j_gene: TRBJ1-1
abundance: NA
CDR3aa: CASTWTGAPTEAFF
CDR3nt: TGTGCCAGCACCTGGACAGGGGCTCCCACTGAAGCTTTCTTT

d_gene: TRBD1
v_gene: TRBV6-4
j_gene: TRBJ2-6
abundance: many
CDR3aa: CASRQGASSRSSGANVLTF
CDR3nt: TGTGCCAGCAGGCAGGGGGCGTCTAGCAGAAGCTCTGGGGCCAACGTCCTGACTTTC

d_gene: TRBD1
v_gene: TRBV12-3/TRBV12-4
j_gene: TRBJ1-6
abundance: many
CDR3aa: CASTPTGAQNSPLHF
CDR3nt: TGTGCCAGCACCCCGACAGGGGCCCAAAATTCACCCCTCCACTTT

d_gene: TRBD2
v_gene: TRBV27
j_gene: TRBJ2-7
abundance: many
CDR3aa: CASSFTGTSGYEQYF
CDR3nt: TGTGCCAGCAGTTTCACCGGGACTAGCGGCTACGAGCAGTACTTC

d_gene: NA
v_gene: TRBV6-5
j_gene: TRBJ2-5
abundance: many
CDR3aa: CASSYSYLRDLGTETQYF
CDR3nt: TGTGCCAGCAGTTACTCGTACCTCCGGGACCTTGGCACAGAGACCCAGTACTTC

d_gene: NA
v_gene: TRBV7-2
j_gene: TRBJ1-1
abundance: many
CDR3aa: CASSVDVNTEAFF
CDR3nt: TGTGCCAGCAGCGTCGACGTGAACACTGAAGCTTTCTTT

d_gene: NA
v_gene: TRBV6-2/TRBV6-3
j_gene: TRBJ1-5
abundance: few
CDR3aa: CASREGAAPQHF
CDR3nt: TGTGCCAGCCGGGAAGGGGCAGCGCCCCAGCATTTT

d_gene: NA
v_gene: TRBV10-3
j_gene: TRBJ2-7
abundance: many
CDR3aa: CAISVDASSYEQYF
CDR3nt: TGTGCCATCAGTGTAGACGCGAGCTCCTACGAGCAGTACTTC

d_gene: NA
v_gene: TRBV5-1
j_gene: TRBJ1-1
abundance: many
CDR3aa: CATAPTGTPNTEAFF
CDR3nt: TGCGCCACCGCTCCTACCGGGACACCGAACACTGAAGCTTTCTTT

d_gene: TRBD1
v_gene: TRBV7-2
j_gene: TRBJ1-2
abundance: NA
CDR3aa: CASSSGTGPLTF
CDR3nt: TGTGCCAGCAGCTCCGGGACAGGGCCCCTCACCTTC

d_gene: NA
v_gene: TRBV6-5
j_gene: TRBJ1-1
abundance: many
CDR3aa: CASSPGRLGNTEAFF
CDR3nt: TGTGCCAGCAGTCCCGGTAGGCTAGGTAACACTGAAGCTTTCTTT

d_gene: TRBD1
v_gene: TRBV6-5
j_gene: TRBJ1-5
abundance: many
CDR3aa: CASRAGTVNQPQHF
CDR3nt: TGTGCCAGCAGAGCCGGGACAGTGAATCAGCCCCAGCATTTT

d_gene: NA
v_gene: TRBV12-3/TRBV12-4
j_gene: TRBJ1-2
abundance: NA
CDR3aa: CASSWGVLGGYTF
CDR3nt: TGTGCCAGCAGTTGGGGGGTACTGGGAGGCTACACCTTC

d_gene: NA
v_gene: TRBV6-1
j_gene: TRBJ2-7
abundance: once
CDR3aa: CASSEIGGYEQYF
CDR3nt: TGTGCCAGCAGTGAAATCGGGGGATACGAGCAGTACTTC

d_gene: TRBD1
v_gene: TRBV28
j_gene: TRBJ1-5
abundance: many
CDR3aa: CASSSRGRWDQPQHF
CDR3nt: TGTGCCAGCAGTTCCAGGGGGCGCTGGGATCAGCCCCAGCATTTT

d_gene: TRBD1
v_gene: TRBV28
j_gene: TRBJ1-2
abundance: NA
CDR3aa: CASSEQGAYYGYTF
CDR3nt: TGTGCCAGCAGTGAACAGGGGGCGTACTATGGCTACACCTTC

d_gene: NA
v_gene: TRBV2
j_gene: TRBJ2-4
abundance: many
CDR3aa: CASGGRTDKNIQYF
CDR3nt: TGTGCCAGCGGGGGCCGAACTGACAAAAACATTCAGTACTTC

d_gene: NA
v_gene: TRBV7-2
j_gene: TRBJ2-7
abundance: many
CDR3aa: CASSLASQADYEQYF
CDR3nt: TGTGCCAGCAGCTTAGCGAGCCAGGCCGACTACGAGCAGTACTTC

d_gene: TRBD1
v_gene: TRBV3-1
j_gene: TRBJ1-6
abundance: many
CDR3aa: CASSQDGQGNSPLHF
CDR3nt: TGTGCCAGCAGCCAAGACGGACAGGGTAATTCACCCCTCCACTTT

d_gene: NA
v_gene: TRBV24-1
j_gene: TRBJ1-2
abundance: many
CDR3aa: CATSDFKGITF
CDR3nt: TGTGCCACCAGTGATTTTAAGGGGATCACCTTC

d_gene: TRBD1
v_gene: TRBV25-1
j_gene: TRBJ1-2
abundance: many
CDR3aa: CASSAGQLYGYTF
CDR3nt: TGTGCCAGCAGTGCGGGACAGCTCTATGGCTACACCTTC

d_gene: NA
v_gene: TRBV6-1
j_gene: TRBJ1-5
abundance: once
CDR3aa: CASSPSNYQPQHF
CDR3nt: TGTGCCAGCAGTCCATCTAACTATCAGCCCCAGCATTTT

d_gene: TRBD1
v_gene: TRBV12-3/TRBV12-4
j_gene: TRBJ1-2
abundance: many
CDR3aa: CASIVAGTGRSGYTF
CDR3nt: TGTGCCAGCATAGTGGCCGGGACAGGGCGGAGTGGCTACACCTTC

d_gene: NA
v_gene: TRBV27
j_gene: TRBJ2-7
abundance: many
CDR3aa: CASSLFRSIIGGPFCEQYF
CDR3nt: TGTGCCAGCAGTTTATTTCGCAGTATAATTGGGGGGCCTTTCTGCGAGCAGTACTTC

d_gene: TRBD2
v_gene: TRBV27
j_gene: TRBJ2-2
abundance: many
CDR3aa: CASSFPSGRAGSTGELFF
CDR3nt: TGTGCCAGCAGTTTCCCCAGCGGGAGGGCCGGAAGCACCGGGGAGCTGTTTTTT

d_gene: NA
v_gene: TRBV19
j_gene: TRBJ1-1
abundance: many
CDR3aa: CASSIGLHTEAFF
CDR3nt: TGTGCCAGTAGTATCGGCCTCCACACTGAAGCTTTCTTT

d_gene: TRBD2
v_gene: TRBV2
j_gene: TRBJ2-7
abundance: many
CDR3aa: CASSVAGGRLGEQYF
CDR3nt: TGTGCCAGCAGTGTGGCGGGAGGGCGCTTGGGGGAGCAGTACTTC

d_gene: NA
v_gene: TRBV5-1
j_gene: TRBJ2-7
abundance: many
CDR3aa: CASSLGQFSEQYF
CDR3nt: TGCGCCAGCAGCTTGGGACAGTTTTCCGAGCAGTACTTC

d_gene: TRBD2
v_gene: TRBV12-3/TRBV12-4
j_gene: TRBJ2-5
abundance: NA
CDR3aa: CASRPGGITSLETQYF
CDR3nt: TGTGCCAGCCGTCCGGGAGGGATCACTAGTCTCGAGACCCAGTACTTC